A selection of T cell receptor beta chains follows, all from one sample in a study of OX40 agonist ivuxolimab in advanced cancers. Profiling relied on immunoSEQ multiplex PCR, and the TCRdb table lists in-frame clones only, not all of them. Among over 45,000 clones listed, around 81% were seen once. The sequenced sample was CD4+ or CD8+ T cells sorted from blood, obtained in a trial of the OX40 agonist ivuxolimab. These receptors originate from an adult with an advanced solid tumor such as melanoma, head and neck, liver or kidney cancer. Each CDR3 is given with its conserved first and last residue. The order of the fields is J gene, CDR3 length, V gene, clone size, D gene, CDR3 DNA, CDR3 protein. D genes are given only for firm matches. Part of the rows lack a size; the others show once, few, many or a class for expanded clones.

>TRBJ1-1|14|TRBV10-3|.|TRBD1
TGTGCCATCAGTGATTCGACAGGGCCCCCTTCCGCTTTCTTT
CAISDSTGPPSAFF
>TRBJ2-7|14|TRBV10-3|.|TRBD1
TGTGCCATCGGAGGCCGGGACAGGGGCCTGGAGCAGTACTTC
CAIGGRDRGLEQYF
>TRBJ1-2|12|TRBV18|few|.
TGTGCCAGCTCGTTGGAGGGGAATGGCTACACCTTC
CASSLEGNGYTF
>TRBJ2-1|12|TRBV10-3|.|TRBD1
TGTGCCATCGGGACAGGTGACAATGAGCAGTTCTTC
CAIGTGDNEQFF
>TRBJ1-3|14|TRBV5-1|.|.
TGCGCCAGCAGCTGGACGGACTCTGGAAACACCATATATTTT
CASSWTDSGNTIYF
>TRBJ1-6|13|TRBV7-9|.|.
TGTGCCAGCAGCTTTACCCCCGGTACACCCCTCCACTTT
CASSFTPGTPLHF
>TRBJ2-7|15|TRBV19|.|TRBD2
TGTGCCAGTAGTATCGGACTAGCGGGAGGTGAAGAGCAGTACTTC
CASSIGLAGGEEQYF
>TRBJ1-1|15|TRBV5-6|.|.
TGTGCCAGCAGCTTGACAGGGAGGATTCGCACTGAAGCTTTCTTT
CASSLTGRIRTEAFF
>TRBJ1-4|13|TRBV10-3|.|.
TGTGCCGCGAAACAGGGTGTCGGTGAAAAACTGTTTTTT
CAAKQGVGEKLFF
>TRBJ2-5|15|TRBV5-4|.|TRBD2
TGTGCCAGCAGCGTTAGGACTAGCGGTCGAGAGACCCAGTACTTC
CASSVRTSGRETQYF
>TRBJ1-1|13|TRBV11-3|.|.
TGTGCCAGCAGCTTAGAGTCCACCACTGAAGCTTTCTTT
CASSLESTTEAFF
>TRBJ2-7|12|TRBV5-4|.|.
TGTGCCAGCAGCTTGGATGGGGGGCCATTGTACTTC
CASSLDGGPLYF
>TRBJ2-1|15|TRBV2|.|TRBD2
TGTGCCAGCAGTGACTCACTAGCGGGAGCGGTTGAGCAGTTCTTC
CASSDSLAGAVEQFF
>TRBJ2-5|13|TRBV6-4|.|.
TGTGCCAGCAGTGAGGAGGCCCAAGAGACCCAGTACTTC
CASSEEAQETQYF
>TRBJ1-6|13|TRBV5-1|few|.
TGCGCCAGCCGAAGCTCCTATAATTCACCCCTCCACTTT
CASRSSYNSPLHF
>TRBJ2-3|15|TRBV5-1|.|TRBD2
TGCGCCAGCAGCAAAGGGACTACTAGCACAGATACGCAGTATTTT
CASSKGTTSTDTQYF
>TRBJ1-2|14|TRBV30|.|.
TGTGCCTGGAGTGGGGTCGGCGAAAACTATGGCTACACCTTC
CAWSGVGENYGYTF
>TRBJ1-1|15|TRBV6-5|.|.
TGTGCCAGCAGGGAGAAGGGACGGTTGAACACTGAAGCTTTCTTT
CASREKGRLNTEAFF
>TRBJ1-3|19|TRBV4-2|.|.
TGTGCCAGCAGCCAAGAATTTTGGGACACGCCGAGCTCTGGAAACACCATATATTTT
CASSQEFWDTPSSGNTIYF
>TRBJ1-2|16|TRBV6-1|.|.
TGTGCCAGCAGTGAATATTCTGATCAGTTTAACTATGGCTACACCTTC
CASSEYSDQFNYGYTF
>TRBJ1-2|14|TRBV11-2|.|.
TGTGCCAGCAGCTGGACCCGGGACATATATGGCTACACCTTC
CASSWTRDIYGYTF
>TRBJ1-1|15|TRBV11-3|few|TRBD1
TGTGCCAGCAGCTCGCCGGGACAGGGGAGGCCTGAAGCTTTCTTT
CASSSPGQGRPEAFF
>TRBJ2-1|18|TRBV29-1|.|.
TGCAGCGTTGAAATTCCAATTGAGGCCCGAAGTGCCTACAATGAGCAGTTCTTC
CSVEIPIEARSAYNEQFF
>TRBJ1-5|13|TRBV2|.|.
TGTGCCAGCAGTTCTAACTCCCAACAGCCCCAGCATTTT
CASSSNSQQPQHF
>TRBJ2-1|12|TRBV11-2|medium-sized|.
TGTGCCAGCAGCTTGGGGGAAAGTGAGCAGTTCTTC
CASSLGESEQFF
>TRBJ2-7|16|TRBV6-1|.|.
TGTGCCAGCAGTGAAGTGGGGGACTTGAGCTCCTACGAGCAGTACTTC
CASSEVGDLSSYEQYF
>TRBJ2-5|17|TRBV5-1|.|.
TGCGCCAGCAGCTTGACGGAGGCCTCTAGCGTCCAAGAGACCCAGTACTTC
CASSLTEASSVQETQYF
>TRBJ2-2|14|TRBV19|.|.
TGTGCCAGTAGTATAGACACGGGGACCGGGGAGCTGTTTTTT
CASSIDTGTGELFF
>TRBJ2-3|17|TRBV5-4|once|TRBD2
TGTGCCAGCAGCCCCCGAATAGCGGGGGGGCTAGCAGATACGCAGTATTTT
CASSPRIAGGLADTQYF
>TRBJ2-5|14|TRBV9|.|.
TGTGCCAGCAGCGTAGTAGGTAGCGGAGAGACCCAGTACTTC
CASSVVGSGETQYF
>TRBJ1-1|13|TRBV7-2|.|.
TGTGCCAGCAGTCGCGGGGGGAACACTGAAGCTTTCTTT
CASSRGGNTEAFF
>TRBJ1-5|12|TRBV5-4|.|.
TGTGCCAGCAGCTTCAATGACAGGCCCCAGCATTTT
CASSFNDRPQHF
>TRBJ2-1|18|TRBV7-9|.|TRBD1
TGTGCCAGCAGCTTCTATAGGGGGCGCGTAATACCCTACAATGAGCAGTTCTTC
CASSFYRGRVIPYNEQFF
>TRBJ1-5|13|TRBV2|few|.
TGTGCCAGCACCCGACAGAGCAATCAGCCCCAGCATTTT
CASTRQSNQPQHF
>TRBJ2-1|19|TRBV5-1|medium-sized|.
TGCGCCAGCAGTACAATCTCCAGGGGGGAGGGCCTCCGAGGGAATGAGCAGTTCTTC
CASSTISRGEGLRGNEQFF
>TRBJ1-1|13|TRBV11-2|.|.
TGTGCCAGCAGCTTATCCCCCAGGGACGGAGCTTTCTTT
CASSLSPRDGAFF
>TRBJ2-1|13|TRBV2|.|.
TGTGCCAGCAGTGTAGTGATACACAATGAGCAGTTCTTC
CASSVVIHNEQFF
>TRBJ1-4|16|TRBV21-1|.|.
TGTGCCAGCAGCCCGCGGCAGGGGGCTAGTAATGAAAAACTGTTTTTT
CASSPRQGASNEKLFF
>TRBJ1-3|15|TRBV6-1|.|.
TGTGCCAGCAGTGAAGTAAAGGGTTCTGGAAACACCATATATTTT
CASSEVKGSGNTIYF
>TRBJ2-3|15|TRBV5-4|.|.
TGTGCCAGCACCAACCAGGGGGGCGGCGCAGATACGCAGTATTTT
CASTNQGGGADTQYF
>TRBJ1-3|11|TRBV5-4|once|.
TGTGCCAGCAGCTCAAGCGACAGGATCTATTTT
CASSSSDRIYF
>TRBJ1-1|14|TRBV30|once|.
TGTGCCTGGAGAGAGGCGGGGGGATACACTGAAGCTTTCTTT
CAWREAGGYTEAFF